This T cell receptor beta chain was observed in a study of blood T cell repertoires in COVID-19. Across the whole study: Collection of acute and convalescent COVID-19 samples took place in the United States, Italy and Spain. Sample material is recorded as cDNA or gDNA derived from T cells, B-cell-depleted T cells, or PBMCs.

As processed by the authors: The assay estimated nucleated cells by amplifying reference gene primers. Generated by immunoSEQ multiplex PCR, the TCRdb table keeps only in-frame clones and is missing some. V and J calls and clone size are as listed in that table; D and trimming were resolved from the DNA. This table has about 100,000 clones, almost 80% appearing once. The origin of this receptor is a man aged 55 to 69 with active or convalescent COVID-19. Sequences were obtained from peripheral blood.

The CDR3 bases are TGTGCCAGCAGCCCGAGAGGACAGAGCCAAGAGACCCAGTACTTC. Translation: CASSPRGQSQETQYF. The gene calls are TRBV7-2 and TRBJ2-5; D is perhaps TRBD1 (6 bases). Germline V lookup: CDR1 SGHTA, CDR2 FQGNSA. Trimming removed 5 bases at V and 1 base at J, with 14 bases between. This CDR3 spans 15 amino acids.